This T cell receptor beta chain appears in the sequencing data of a study of T cell repertoires in cytomegalovirus infection. Note on this clonotype: The antigen remains unidentified.

Germline values: CDR1 SGDLS, CDR2 YYNGEE. V trimming: 1 base; J trimming: 0 bases; junction bases outside the gene matches: 8. This CDR3 has 17 residues. TCRdb re-derived calls from the reads in MiXCR, one entry per CDR3 protein. The table has approximately 100,000 distinct CDR3 sequences, roughly 39% seen once. V usage is TRBV9 and J usage is TRBJ2-5; 8 bases map to TRBD2. Source: CD8+ T cells from cultured PBMCs, taken from culture after CMV antigen stimulation. This sequence originates from a human donor in good health (CMV status not recorded). Some clones in this sample may be carry-over from other donors' samples. CDR3 loop: CASSVSFTRGDQETQYF. The CDR3 DNA sequence: TGTGCCAGCAGCGTATCTTTCACGCGGGGGGACCAAGAGACCCAGTACTTC.